The T cell receptor (beta chain) described here comes from a study of blood T cell repertoires in COVID-19. Study background: The samples span acute and convalescent COVID-19 from the United States, Italy and Spain.

Sequenced by immunoSEQ multiplex PCR; TCRdb stores in-frame clones only, minus some. The table has about 130,000 clones, approximately 80% seen once. The V gene end was trimmed by 4 bases and the J gene end by 4 bases; junction bases not matched to a gene: 14. Germline V gene lookup returns CDR1 SGHRS and CDR2 YFSETQ. This CDR3 comprises 18 residues. V and J are TRBV5-1 and TRBJ2-1; TRBD2 matches at 10 bases. The sequenced sample was peripheral blood. This receptor was taken from a man aged 40-55 years with active or convalescent COVID-19. CDR3 residues: CASSEPASGGGGYNEQFF. The DNA for the CDR3 is TGCGCCAGCAGCGAGCCAGCTAGCGGGGGTGGCGGTTACAATGAGCAGTTCTTC. Full variable domain (missing parts from reference TRBV5-1 and TRBJ2-1): KAGVTQTPRYLIKTRGQQVTLSCSPISGHRSVSWYQQTPGQGLQFLFEYFSETQRNKGNFPGRFSGRQFSNSRSEMNVSTLELGDSALYLCASSEPASGGGGYNEQFFGPGTRLTVL.